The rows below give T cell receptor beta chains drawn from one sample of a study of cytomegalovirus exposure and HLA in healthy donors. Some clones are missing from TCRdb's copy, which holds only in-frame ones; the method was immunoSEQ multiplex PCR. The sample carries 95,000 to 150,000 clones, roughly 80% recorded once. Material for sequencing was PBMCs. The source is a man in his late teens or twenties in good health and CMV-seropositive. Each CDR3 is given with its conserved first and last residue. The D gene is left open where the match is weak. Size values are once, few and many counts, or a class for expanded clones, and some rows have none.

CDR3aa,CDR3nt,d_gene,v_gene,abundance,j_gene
CASSPGGRGVEKLFF,TGTGCCAGCAGCCCCGGGGGACGGGGCGTTGAAAAACTGTTTTTT,.,TRBV6-5,.,TRBJ1-4
CATSGWTSGDSYEQYF,TGTGCCACCAGCGGATGGACTAGCGGGGACTCCTACGAGCAGTACTTC,TRBD2,TRBV15,.,TRBJ2-7
CASSQEIAAAKNIQYF,TGTGCCAGCAGCCAAGAGATAGCAGCAGCCAAAAACATTCAGTACTTC,.,TRBV4-2,.,TRBJ2-4
CASSFLGLAGRETQYF,TGTGCCAGCAGTTTCCTGGGACTAGCGGGGCGAGAGACCCAGTACTTC,TRBD2,TRBV27,.,TRBJ2-5
CASSGTGVGNTIYF,TGTGCCAGCAGTGGCACAGGGGTTGGAAACACCATATATTTT,TRBD1,TRBV6-5,.,TRBJ1-3
CASSEDLQPQHF,TGTGCCAGCAGTGAAGATCTCCAGCCCCAGCATTTT,.,TRBV2,.,TRBJ1-5
CASSTWTGNTEAFF,TGCGCCAGCAGCACCTGGACAGGGAACACTGAAGCTTTCTTT,TRBD1,TRBV5-1,.,TRBJ1-1
CASILTVSGNTIYF,TGTGCCAGCATTCTGACAGTTTCTGGAAACACCATATATTTT,.,TRBV6-6,.,TRBJ1-3
CASSDRVGKGYTF,TGTGCCAGCAGTGACAGGGTCGGGAAAGGCTACACCTTC,.,TRBV6-4,.,TRBJ1-2
CASSLRQGTSQETQYF,TGTGCCAGCAGCTTACGACAGGGCACCAGTCAAGAGACCCAGTACTTC,TRBD1,TRBV7-2,.,TRBJ2-5
CASSTGQINNEQFF,TGTGCCAGCAGCACTGGACAGATTAACAATGAGCAGTTCTTC,.,TRBV5-6,.,TRBJ2-1
CASSLSVTDTQYF,TGTGCCAGCAGCTTGTCTGTCACAGATACGCAGTATTTT,.,TRBV5-6,.,TRBJ2-3
CASSSYRDRVKAGANVLTF,TGTGCCAGCAGTTCGTACCGGGACAGGGTTAAGGCTGGGGCCAACGTCCTGACTTTC,TRBD1,TRBV28,.,TRBJ2-6
CASSPGTGSGELFF,TGTGCCAGCAGTCCCGGGACAGGGTCCGGGGAGCTGTTTTTT,TRBD1,TRBV2,.,TRBJ2-2
CSVEDLRGGETQYF,TGCAGCGTTGAAGATTTAAGGGGGGGGGAGACCCAGTACTTC,.,TRBV29-1,.,TRBJ2-5
CASSSSGVISYEQYF,TGCGCCAGCAGCTCCAGCGGGGTCATTTCCTACGAGCAGTACTTC,TRBD2,TRBV4-1,.,TRBJ2-7
CASSLGGGLYYGYTF,TGTGCCAGCAGCCTGGGGGGAGGGTTGTACTATGGCTACACCTTC,.,TRBV27,.,TRBJ1-2
CAWSVRGGNSPLHF,TGTGCCTGGAGTGTACGGGGGGGGAATTCACCCCTCCACTTT,.,TRBV30,once,TRBJ1-6
CASSLRASGEETQYF,TGCGCCAGCAGCTTGAGGGCTAGCGGGGAAGAGACCCAGTACTTC,TRBD2,TRBV5-1,.,TRBJ2-5
CAIRATGYEQYF,TGTGCCATCAGGGCGACGGGTTACGAGCAGTACTTC,.,TRBV10-3,once,TRBJ2-7
CASSPRDRGTEAFF,TGTGCCAGCAGTCCCCGGGACAGGGGCACTGAAGCTTTCTTT,TRBD1,TRBV28,.,TRBJ1-1
CASQREGDTQYF,TGTGCCAGCCAGCGAGAGGGAGATACGCAGTATTTT,.,TRBV7-3,.,TRBJ2-3
CASRVPGQGGETQYF,TGTGCCAGCAGAGTACCGGGACAGGGCGGGGAGACCCAGTACTTC,TRBD1,TRBV6-1,.,TRBJ2-5
CASSQGQGGSSGELFF,TGTGCCAGCAGCCAGGGACAGGGGGGATCATCCGGGGAGCTGTTTTTT,TRBD1,TRBV7-8,.,TRBJ2-2